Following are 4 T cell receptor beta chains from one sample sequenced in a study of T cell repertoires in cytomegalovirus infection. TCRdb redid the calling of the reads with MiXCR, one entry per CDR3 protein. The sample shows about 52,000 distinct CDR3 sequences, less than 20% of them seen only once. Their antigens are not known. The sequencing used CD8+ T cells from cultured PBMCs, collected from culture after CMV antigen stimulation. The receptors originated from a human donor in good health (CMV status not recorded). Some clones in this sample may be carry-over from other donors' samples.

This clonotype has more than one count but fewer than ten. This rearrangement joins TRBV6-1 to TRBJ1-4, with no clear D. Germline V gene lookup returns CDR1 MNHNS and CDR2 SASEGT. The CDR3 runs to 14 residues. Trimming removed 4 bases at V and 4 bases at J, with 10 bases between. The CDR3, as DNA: TGTGCCAGCAGTGCTTTGAACTTTAATGAAAAACTGTTTTTT. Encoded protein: CASSALNFNEKLFF.

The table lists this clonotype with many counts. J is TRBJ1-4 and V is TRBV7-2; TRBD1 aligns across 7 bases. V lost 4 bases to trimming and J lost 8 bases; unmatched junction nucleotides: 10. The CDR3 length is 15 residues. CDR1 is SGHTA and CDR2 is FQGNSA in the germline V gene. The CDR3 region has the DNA TGTGCCAGCAGCTCCTTCGAGACAGGGCTCGAAAAACTGTTTTTT. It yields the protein CASSSFETGLEKLFF.

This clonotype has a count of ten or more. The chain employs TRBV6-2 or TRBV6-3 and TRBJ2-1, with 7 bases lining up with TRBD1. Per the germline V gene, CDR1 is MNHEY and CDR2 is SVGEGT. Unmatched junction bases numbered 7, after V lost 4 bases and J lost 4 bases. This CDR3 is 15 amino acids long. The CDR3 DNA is TGTGCCAGCAGTTCCGGGACAGAAGAATACAATGAGCAGTTCTTC. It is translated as CASSSGTEEYNEQFF.

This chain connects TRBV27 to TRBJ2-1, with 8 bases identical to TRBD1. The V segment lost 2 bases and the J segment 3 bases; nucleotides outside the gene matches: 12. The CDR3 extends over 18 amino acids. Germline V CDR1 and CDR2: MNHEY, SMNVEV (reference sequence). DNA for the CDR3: TGTGCCAGCAGTTTACCCGGTGACAGGGGCAAGGTCTACAATGAGCAGTTCTTC. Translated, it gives CASSLPGDRGKVYNEQFF.